This T cell receptor (beta chain) came from a study of shared clonotypes between healthy human individuals. With 6 bases clipped from V and 6 bases from J, the junction kept 6 bases outside the gene matches. CDR1 is ENHRY and CDR2 is SYGVKD in the germline V gene. This CDR3 has 14 amino acids. Sequencing was performed with immunoSEQ multiplex PCR; in TCRdb, only in-frame clones are kept and a portion is missing. The sample yields hundreds of thousands of clones, approximately 79% seen once. Sequencing was performed on memory CD4+ T cells sorted from blood. As for subset: CD45RA-negative fraction. This sequence joins TRBV10-3 and TRBJ2-7; 12 nucleotides agree with TRBD2. The sequence came from a woman aged 30 to 39 in good health. As DNA, the CDR3 is TGTGCCATCAGAAGGACTAGCGGGACACCCGAGCAGTACTTC. It is translated as CAIRRTSGTPEQYF.